The clone carrying this T cell receptor beta chain was seen ten or more times. TCRdb ran MiXCR on the 5' RACE reads and lists one entry per CDR3 protein. Among under 900,000 distinct CDR3 sequences listed, around an eighth were seen once. These data are taken from a study of identical twins. Deletions cut 3 bases from V and 4 bases from J, with 13 bases between. CDR1 SGHTA and CDR2 FQGTGA come from the germline V gene. There are 15 residues in the CDR3. The same sample was also used in a study of yellow fever vaccine responses in identical twins.

The chain recombines TRBV7-3 with TRBJ2-1; a possible D gene is TRBD2 (6 bases). The TCR comes from a woman aged 18-29 years in good health. Sequencing used PBMCs. CDR3 region: CASSFYGSGYNEQFF. The CDR3 DNA reads as TGTGCCAGCAGCTTTTACGGGAGTGGATACAATGAGCAGTTCTTC.